The present entry profiles one T cell receptor beta chain with its context. The target of this receptor is not known. No base quality information exists; no much larger clone differs at one position. The entry originates in a study of blood T cell repertoires in COVID-19 (dated by TCRdb to the early 2020s). Looking at the study overall: Collaborator samples came from the United States, Italy and Spain and covered acute and convalescent phases of COVID-19. Subjects who had been exposed to COVID-19, were actively infected with it, or had recovered from it provided the deeply sampled blood TCRbeta repertoires that made up the dataset. A de-identified subject ID, COVID-19 status, age in years and sex were almost always included in the sample metadata. The material from the prospective study consisted of cDNA or gDNA derived from T cells, B-cell-depleted T cells, or PBMCs. Where available, HLA class I and class II types were obtained from metadata supplied by the sample provider rather than from assay-based typing. A freely available public database, intended as a resource for researchers studying the immune response to SARS-CoV-2, is where the repertoires were released. Samples were obtained from the ongoing ImmuneRACE study (first 160 participants) and from about 1,300 subjects provided by 6 global collaborators.

The collaborating institutions used their own protocols to collect whole blood in K2EDTA tubes. For TCRbeta analysis, collaborators shipped samples in one of three forms: frozen whole blood, isolated PBMCs, or DNA extracted from either of those sample types. The full study reports these points: The quantity of clinical and demographic metadata differed by source and by participant and was supplied without curation.

The V end loses 2 bases and the J end loses 0 bases, and a stretch of 17 bases separates them. The CDR3 runs 19 residues from the cysteine to the phenylalanine. The retained sequence is limited to the CDR3, 57 bases, with the frame set at the first base. The germline V gene specifies SGHTA as CDR1 and FQGNSA as CDR2. The immunoSEQ Assay, a bias-controlled multiplex PCR, was used to amplify TCRbeta CDR3 regions from genomic DNA. The paper's processing steps were these. Nucleated cell counts per sample were estimated from amplification of reference gene primers within the assay. To quantify the absolute abundance of each unique TCRbeta CDR3 rearrangement, sequence reads were collapsed and filtered. For each sample, productive Simpson clonality was calculated as the square root of Simpson's diversity index across productive rearrangements. The source is immuneACCESS, and TCRdb retained only in-frame sequences with V and J called. Part of the clones is not carried over; for the studies checked, unresolved V genes explain less than half of this, and the remainder is unexplained. Clone size and the V and J calls come from that table; the DNA yielded D and trimming. The sample records 100,000 to 150,000 clones, about 88% of which are singletons. The biggest ten clones account for approximately 1.2% of the sample.

Sequenced input: peripheral blood. This sequence originates from a woman older than 75 with acute or convalescent COVID-19. The receptor chain draws on TRBV7-2 and TRBJ2-6, with TRBD2 as a weak D call on 5 bases. The CDR3: CASSLFVSGRSSGANVLTF. The nucleotide sequence is TGTGCCAGCAGCTTATTTGTGAGCGGTAGAAGCTCTGGGGCCAACGTCCTGACTTTC.